A selection of T cell receptor beta chains follows, all from one sample in a study of T cell repertoires in cytomegalovirus infection. Via MiXCR, TCRdb re-called the reads, giving one row per CDR3 protein. There are hundreds of thousands of distinct CDR3 sequences in the sample; around 30% occur only once, and about 17% lies in the top ten. These TCRs are of unknown antigen specificity. The sequences come from cultured PBMCs, collected from culture after CMV antigen stimulation. These receptors all stem from a human donor in good health (CMV status not recorded). Some clones in this sample may be carry-over from other donors' samples. Both conserved end residues are part of each CDR3. Fields, in order: clone size, CDR3 length, D gene, V gene, J gene, CDR3 DNA, CDR3 protein. A D gene is named only where the DNA matches it firmly. Size values are once, few and many counts, or a class for expanded clones, and some rows have none.

clone size: .; CDR3 length: 19; D gene: .; V gene: TRBV12-5; J gene: TRBJ2-5; CDR3 DNA: TGTGCTAGTGGTCCAACCCTCTCGGACCGGCCGACCGGAGTAGAGACCCAGTACTTC; CDR3 protein: CASGPTLSDRPTGVETQYF
clone size: .; CDR3 length: 14; D gene: TRBD1; V gene: TRBV11-3; J gene: TRBJ1-1; CDR3 DNA: TGTGCCAGCAGCTTATACCGGGACAGGGCTGAAGCTTTCTTT; CDR3 protein: CASSLYRDRAEAFF
clone size: few; CDR3 length: 16; D gene: .; V gene: TRBV7-8; J gene: TRBJ2-2; CDR3 DNA: TGTGCCAGCAGCTTAAAGCGGCAGGAAAACACCGGGGAGCTGTTTTTT; CDR3 protein: CASSLKRQENTGELFF
clone size: many; CDR3 length: 14; D gene: .; V gene: TRBV7-2; J gene: TRBJ2-5; CDR3 DNA: TGTGCCAGCAGCTTAGGAGATTCCCGGGAGACCCAGTACTTC; CDR3 protein: CASSLGDSRETQYF
clone size: .; CDR3 length: 22; D gene: .; V gene: TRBV4-3; J gene: TRBJ2-6; CDR3 DNA: TGCGCCAGCAGCCAAGATTCGCCACTAAGGTACCTGGTACGCTCTGGGGCCAACGTCCTGACTTTC; CDR3 protein: CASSQDSPLRYLVRSGANVLTF
clone size: .; CDR3 length: 12; D gene: .; V gene: TRBV19; J gene: TRBJ1-5; CDR3 DNA: TGTGCCAGTAGGCTTAGGGGCCAGCCCCAGCATTTT; CDR3 protein: CASRLRGQPQHF
clone size: .; CDR3 length: 15; D gene: .; V gene: TRBV4-1; J gene: TRBJ2-5; CDR3 DNA: TGCGCCAGCAGCCCCCCCTGGGGGATCCAAGAGACCCAGTACTTC; CDR3 protein: CASSPPWGIQETQYF
clone size: few; CDR3 length: 18; D gene: TRBD2; V gene: TRBV11-1; J gene: TRBJ2-1; CDR3 DNA: TGTGCCAGCAGCTTTACGTTAGCGGGAAAGTCCTCTTACAATGAGCAGTTCTTC; CDR3 protein: CASSFTLAGKSSYNEQFF
clone size: few; CDR3 length: 15; D gene: TRBD2; V gene: TRBV6-2/TRBV6-3; J gene: TRBJ2-1; CDR3 DNA: TGTGCCAGCCTCCGGACTAGCGGGAGCTACAATGAGCAGTTCTTC; CDR3 protein: CASLRTSGSYNEQFF
clone size: few; CDR3 length: 13; D gene: .; V gene: TRBV7-9; J gene: TRBJ2-1; CDR3 DNA: TGTGCCAGCAGCTTTGTGGCCTACAATGAGCAGTTCTTC; CDR3 protein: CASSFVAYNEQFF
clone size: .; CDR3 length: 16; D gene: TRBD1; V gene: TRBV24-1; J gene: TRBJ2-5; CDR3 DNA: TGTGCCACCAGTGGTCCAACAGGGGGCCGACAAGAGACCCAGTACTTC; CDR3 protein: CATSGPTGGRQETQYF
clone size: many; CDR3 length: 16; D gene: .; V gene: TRBV7-3; J gene: TRBJ2-2; CDR3 DNA: TGTGCCAGCAGCTTAACTTCGCGGGCTGACACCGGGGAGCTGTTTTTT; CDR3 protein: CASSLTSRADTGELFF
clone size: many; CDR3 length: 13; D gene: .; V gene: TRBV7-2; J gene: TRBJ1-2; CDR3 DNA: TGTGCCAGCAGCCCTACAGATTTCTATGGCTACACCTTC; CDR3 protein: CASSPTDFYGYTF
clone size: few; CDR3 length: 19; D gene: .; V gene: TRBV11-2; J gene: TRBJ2-3; CDR3 DNA: TGTGCCAGCAGCTATTGGGGCAATAGCGGAGGGCGGAGCACAGATACGCAGTATTTT; CDR3 protein: CASSYWGNSGGRSTDTQYF
clone size: few; CDR3 length: 14; D gene: TRBD1; V gene: TRBV7-2; J gene: TRBJ1-2; CDR3 DNA: TGTGCCAGCAGCCGTTATGAGGGGGCGGATGGCTACACCTTC; CDR3 protein: CASSRYEGADGYTF
clone size: many; CDR3 length: 18; D gene: .; V gene: TRBV7-2; J gene: TRBJ2-5; CDR3 DNA: TGTGCCAGCAGCTTTATTGGATCCAGCGGGACAGTGAAGGAGACCCAGTACTTC; CDR3 protein: CASSFIGSSGTVKETQYF
clone size: few; CDR3 length: 20; D gene: .; V gene: TRBV6-5; J gene: TRBJ1-6; CDR3 DNA: TGTGCCAGCAGCCGTATCAAGGCTACGACAGGAAGCTCCTATAATTCACCCCTCCACTTT; CDR3 protein: CASSRIKATTGSSYNSPLHF
clone size: .; CDR3 length: 13; D gene: .; V gene: TRBV11-2; J gene: TRBJ1-3; CDR3 DNA: TGTGCCAGCAGCTTCAGACTCGGAAACACCATATATTTT; CDR3 protein: CASSFRLGNTIYF
clone size: .; CDR3 length: 16; D gene: TRBD1; V gene: TRBV7-2; J gene: TRBJ1-3; CDR3 DNA: TGTGCCAGCAGCTGGGACAGTACGGCCTCTGGAAACACCATATATTTT; CDR3 protein: CASSWDSTASGNTIYF
clone size: few; CDR3 length: 14; D gene: .; V gene: TRBV12-3/TRBV12-4; J gene: TRBJ2-1; CDR3 DNA: TGTGCCAGCACCTTTGGGGGTCTTAACAATGAGCAGTTCTTC; CDR3 protein: CASTFGGLNNEQFF
clone size: .; CDR3 length: 12; D gene: .; V gene: TRBV28; J gene: TRBJ2-7; CDR3 DNA: TGTGCCAGCACCACAGGTAGCTACGAGCAGTACTTC; CDR3 protein: CASTTGSYEQYF
clone size: .; CDR3 length: 15; D gene: .; V gene: TRBV12-3/TRBV12-4; J gene: TRBJ2-5; CDR3 DNA: TGTGCCAGCAGTTTGAATGGGGCGAGGGAAGAGACCCAGTACTTC; CDR3 protein: CASSLNGAREETQYF
clone size: .; CDR3 length: 18; D gene: .; V gene: TRBV28; J gene: TRBJ2-6; CDR3 DNA: TGTGCCAGCAGGTCTCTTCGGTACGGAGATTCTGGGGCCAACGTCCTGACTTTC; CDR3 protein: CASRSLRYGDSGANVLTF
clone size: .; CDR3 length: 19; D gene: TRBD2; V gene: TRBV11-3; J gene: TRBJ2-2; CDR3 DNA: TGTGCCAGCAGCCCCCCGGTGGCTAGCGGGTTACGGAACACCGGGGAGCTGTTTTTT; CDR3 protein: CASSPPVASGLRNTGELFF
clone size: .; CDR3 length: 18; D gene: TRBD1; V gene: TRBV6-2/TRBV6-3; J gene: TRBJ1-3; CDR3 DNA: TGTGCCAGCAGTTACCGTTCCTGGGACAGGAGCTCTGGAAACGCCATATATTTT; CDR3 protein: CASSYRSWDRSSGNAIYF
clone size: .; CDR3 length: 14; D gene: .; V gene: TRBV20-1; J gene: TRBJ2-1; CDR3 DNA: TGCAGTGCTAGTGGCGGGGCCGCCTACAATGAGCAGTTCTTC; CDR3 protein: CSASGGAAYNEQFF
clone size: few; CDR3 length: 14; D gene: .; V gene: TRBV7-3; J gene: TRBJ2-2; CDR3 DNA: TGTGCCAGCAGCATGACAGGTTTCACCGGGGAGCTGTTTTTT; CDR3 protein: CASSMTGFTGELFF
clone size: .; CDR3 length: 13; D gene: TRBD2; V gene: TRBV7-2; J gene: TRBJ2-1; CDR3 DNA: TGTGCCAGCAGCTTAGAAGCGGGAGGAGAGCAGTTCTTC; CDR3 protein: CASSLEAGGEQFF
clone size: .; CDR3 length: 15; D gene: .; V gene: TRBV18; J gene: TRBJ1-5; CDR3 DNA: TGTGCCAGCTCACTCAACGGGGGCAGCAATCAGCCCCAGCATTTT; CDR3 protein: CASSLNGGSNQPQHF
clone size: few; CDR3 length: 12; D gene: .; V gene: TRBV12-3/TRBV12-4; J gene: TRBJ2-6; CDR3 DNA: TGTGCCAGCAGTTTGGACGCCAACGTCCTGACTTTC; CDR3 protein: CASSLDANVLTF
clone size: .; CDR3 length: 15; D gene: TRBD1; V gene: TRBV7-2; J gene: TRBJ1-2; CDR3 DNA: TGTGCCAGCAGCTTCTACCCAGGGGGGATGGATGGCTACACCTTC; CDR3 protein: CASSFYPGGMDGYTF